These 32 T cell receptor beta chains originate from one sample sequenced in a study of regulatory and conventional T cells in RAG deficiency. Blood CD4+ CD25-high CD127-low regulatory T cells supplied the genomic DNA template. The protocol was immunoSEQ multiplex PCR, while the TCRdb copy is restricted to in-frame clones and leaves out a portion. This sample has some 28,000 clones, with around 90% found just once. The same specimen was also included in a second study, on regulatory T cells. That report adds: Amplification used 52 TRBV primers and 13 TRBJ primers.

The specimen was Tregs sorted from blood. The receptors shown here come from a human donor in good health.

This clone was observed a single time. The chain links TRBV7-2 to TRBJ1-2; tentatively, D is TRBD1 (5 bases). The V and J ends lost 2 bases and 7 bases respectively, with 8 bases between them. Germline values: CDR1 SGHTA, CDR2 FQGNSA. The CDR3 is made up of 12 amino acids. The CDR3, as DNA: TGTGCCAGCAGCTTACGGGGCGTTGGCTACACCTTC. Protein sequence: CASSLRGVGYTF.

The chain carries TRBV19 and TRBJ1-4, with D unclear. Germline lookup yields CDR1 LNHDA and CDR2 SQIVND (reference sequence). The V and J ends lost 4 bases and 8 bases respectively, with 20 bases between them. The CDR3 is 16 amino acids. The CDR3 region is CASSTRLPAQSEKLFF. Written as DNA, the CDR3 is TGTGCCAGTAGTACCAGGTTACCAGCCCAATCGGAAAAACTGTTTTTT.

The rearrangement uses TRBV7-3 and TRBJ1-6, with unresolved D. Germline CDR1 is SGHTA and CDR2 is FQGTGA. Trimming stripped 5 bases from V and 6 bases from J, with 14 bases between. CDR3 length: 15 amino acids. CDR3 nucleotide sequence: TGTGCCAGCAGCCCAAACCCGGGCTTTAATTCACCCCTCCACTTT. Translated, it gives CASSPNPGFNSPLHF.

J is TRBJ2-7 and V is TRBV28; possibly TRBD1 for D (5 bases). Germline loops: CDR1 MDHEN, CDR2 SYDVKM. The CDR3 covers 14 residues. V gave up 3 bases and J gave up 5 bases, with 14 bases separating them. Here the CDR3 reads CASSFIQGKNEQYF. The CDR3 DNA is TGTGCCAGCAGTTTTATCCAGGGAAAGAACGAGCAGTACTTC.

The chain employs TRBV13 and TRBJ1-3; D is uncertain. V was cut by 0 bases and J by 4 bases, with 13 bases left in between. Germline V lookup: CDR1 PRHDT, CDR2 FYEKMQ (reference sequence). The CDR3 has 16 residues. The CDR3 DNA reads TGTGCCAGCAGCTTAGGCTGGAGAGGGAGGGGAAACACCATATATTTT. Amino acids: CASSLGWRGRGNTIYF.

J is TRBJ2-7 and V is TRBV5-1; 7 bases fit TRBD1. The germline gives CDR1 SGHRS, CDR2 YFSETQ. The CDR3 spans 15 residues. The junction had 4 bases not matched to a gene; V was cut back by 0 bases and J by 1 base. This CDR3 reads CASSLGPGQSYEQYF. The CDR3 region has the DNA TGCGCCAGCAGCTTGGGCCCGGGACAGTCCTACGAGCAGTACTTC. The whole variable domain, remainder taken from reference TRBV5-1 and TRBJ2-7, is KAGVTQTPRYLIKTRGQQVTLSCSPISGHRSVSWYQQTPGQGLQFLFEYFSETQRNKGNFPGRFSGRQFSNSRSEMNVSTLELGDSALYLCASSLGPGQSYEQYFGPGTRLTVT.

The chain links TRBV7-9 to TRBJ2-1; TRBD1 is a possible D gene (6 bases). Between the trimmed V and J ends, which lost 1 base and 5 bases, there was a span of 15 bases. The CDR3 spans 16 residues. CDR1 and CDR2 from the germline V gene are SEHNR and FQNEAQ (reference sequence). The CDR3 sequence: CASSLGRSGAHNEQFF. The CDR3 DNA is TGTGCCAGCAGCTTAGGTCGTTCAGGGGCGCACAATGAGCAGTTCTTC.

The chain recombines TRBV9 with TRBJ1-1; the match to TRBD1 covers 10 bases. J lost 5 bases, V lost 7 bases, and 2 bases had no gene match. The CDR3 is made up of 12 amino acids. Germline V gene lookup returns CDR1 SGDLS and CDR2 YYNGEE. CDR3 protein: CASGTGVTEAFF. CDR3 DNA sequence: TGTGCCAGCGGGACAGGGGTTACTGAAGCTTTCTTT.

The chain recombines TRBV7-2 with TRBJ2-7; D not resolved. CDR3 size: 17 residues. Trimming shortened V by 4 bases and J by 3 bases, and 22 bases separated the two germline ends. Germline assignment: CDR1 SGHTA and CDR2 FQGNSA. This CDR3 reads CASSSTLRFGRSYEQYF. DNA of the CDR3: TGTGCCAGCAGCTCAACGCTACGTTTCGGCAGGAGCTACGAGCAGTACTTC.

The chain is built from TRBV6-5 and TRBJ2-3; D is unresolved. The germline V and J ends were trimmed by 5 bases and 11 bases, with 11 bases remaining between them. CDR3 length equals 11 residues. CDR1 and CDR2 from the germline V gene are MNHEY and SVGAGI. CDR3 sequence reads: CASSNLAQQYF. CDR3 coding DNA: TGTGCCAGCAGTAATTTAGCCCAGCAGTATTTT.

The V call is TRBV5-6, the J call TRBJ2-7; D could derive from TRBD1 or TRBD2 (5 bases each). This CDR3 region has 15 residues. The V gene lost 0 bases and the J gene lost 3 bases, with 13 bases spanning the gap. Looked up from germline, CDR1 is SGHDT and CDR2 is YYEEEE. The CDR3 loop reads CASSLVGTSGYEQYF. The CDR3 coding sequence is TGTGCCAGCAGCTTGGTCGGGACGTCGGGCTACGAGCAGTACTTC.

A single count supports this clone. The chain combines TRBV6-6 with TRBJ2-2; the D is unclear. The CDR3 covers 15 residues. CDR1 and CDR2 (germline): MNHNY, SVGAGI (reference sequence). Trimming shortened V by 0 bases and J by 5 bases, and 10 bases separated the two germline ends. CDR3 in amino acids: CASSYSSILTGELFF. The DNA of the CDR3 is TGTGCCAGCAGTTACTCGTCCATCTTAACCGGGGAGCTGTTTTTT.

This chain links TRBV11-2 with TRBJ1-1; D gene ambiguous. V was trimmed by 0 bases and J by 4 bases, leaving 12 bases between them. The CDR3 runs to 15 residues. Germline lookup yields CDR1 SGHAT and CDR2 FQNNGV. CDR3 protein: CASSLEQPGITEAFF. The CDR3 coding sequence is TGTGCCAGCAGCTTAGAACAGCCCGGTATCACTGAAGCTTTCTTT.

The rearrangement joins TRBV29-1 to TRBJ1-2, with unresolved D. Germline V gene lookup returns CDR1 SQVTM and CDR2 ANQGSEA. The CDR3 has 13 residues. The germline V and J ends were trimmed by 7 bases and 4 bases, with 16 bases remaining between them. Here the CDR3 DNA reads TGCAGCGCCGACCCGGGGTGGGGCTATGGCTACACCTTC. This codes for CSADPGWGYGYTF.

The chain carries TRBV6-1 and TRBJ1-2; TRBD1 matches 9 bases. Germline lookup yields CDR1 MNHNS and CDR2 SASEGT. The CDR3 extends over 13 amino acids. V lost 6 bases, J lost 4 bases, and 3 bases stayed unmatched. The CDR3 DNA reads as TGTGCCAGCAGGGGACAGGGTTTCTATGGCTACACCTTC. Its translation is CASRGQGFYGYTF.

The genes are TRBV6-6 and TRBJ2-7, with a possible D match to TRBD1 (6 bases). CDR3 size: 12 residues. Germline V CDR1 and CDR2: MNHNY, SVGAGI (reference sequence). Trimming left V 6 bases short and J 3 bases short, with 9 bases between. CDR3 DNA: TGTGCCAGCAGCCCGACAGGCTACGAGCAGTACTTC. It is translated as CASSPTGYEQYF.

Details on this clone: Different DNA sequences within this sample yield the same CDR3. The CDR3: CASGSGQPQHF. CDR3 sequence (DNA): TGTGCTAGTGGTTCGGGTCAGCCCCAGCATTTT. The chain employs TRBV12-5 and TRBJ1-5; D is unclear. V was shortened by 4 bases and J by 6 bases, with 4 bases between the two germline ends. The V gene's germline CDR1 is LGHNT and CDR2 FRNRAP. CDR3 length: 11 residues.

This chain connects TRBV29-1 to TRBJ1-2; 9 positions agree with TRBD1. Germline V gene lookup returns CDR1 SQVTM and CDR2 ANQGSEA. The CDR3 has 15 residues. V shed 6 bases, J shed 7 bases, and the junction held 15 bases outside the gene matches. Here the CDR3 reads CSVDLSLQGARGYTF. The DNA for the CDR3 is TGCAGCGTGGATCTTAGCTTACAGGGGGCGCGTGGCTACACCTTC. The full variable domain, with the rest looked up from reference TRBV29-1 and TRBJ1-2, is SAVISQKPSRDICQRGTSLTIQCQVDSQVTMMFWYRQQPGQSLTLIATANQGSEATYESGFVIDKFPISRPNLTFSTLTVSNMSPEDSSIYLCSVDLSLQGARGYTFGSGTRLTVV.

J is TRBJ1-2 and V is TRBV4-1; 7 nucleotides agree with TRBD1. This CDR3 has 15 amino acids. Germline V CDR1 and CDR2: MGHRA, YSYEKL. Unmatched junction bases numbered 13, after V lost 8 bases and J lost 4 bases. DNA of the CDR3: TGCGCCAGCGTACCAGACAGGGTCCGACCCTATGGCTACACCTTC. Protein product: CASVPDRVRPYGYTF.

In DNA, the CDR3 is TGCAGCGTTTTTACTCACGGCTACACCTTC. Translation: CSVFTHGYTF. This chain joins TRBV29-1 and TRBJ1-2; D gene ambiguous. The CDR3 contains 10 residues. V lost 5 bases and J 8 bases, leaving 9 bases between the germline ends. Per germline, CDR1 SQVTM and CDR2 ANQGSEA.

This rearrangement joins TRBV9 to TRBJ1-2; unclear D gene. The CDR3 totals 15 residues. Germline V gives CDR1 SGDLS, CDR2 YYNGEE. V gave up 0 bases and J gave up 2 bases, with 11 bases separating them. CDR3 coding DNA: TGTGCCAGCAGCGTAGGGCCCCAAGGGAACTATGGCTACACCTTC. Encoded protein: CASSVGPQGNYGYTF.

The V and J genes are TRBV28 and TRBJ2-1, with D uncertain. The CDR3 spans 12 residues. The germline CDR1 and CDR2 sequences are MDHEN and SYDVKM. V lost 0 bases, J lost 9 bases, and 6 bases lay in between. Written as DNA, the CDR3 is TGTGCCAGCAGTTTATGGCATACTGAGCAGTTCTTC. It is translated as CASSLWHTEQFF.

In its sample, this clone was seen once. This chain connects TRBV7-3 to TRBJ1-2; D unresolved. CDR3 length equals 15 residues. Germline CDR1 and CDR2: SGHTA and FQGTGA. Trimming removed 2 bases at V and 0 bases at J, with 10 bases between. CDR3: CASSLGSRTNYGYTF. As DNA, the CDR3 is TGTGCCAGCAGCTTAGGATCCAGGACTAACTATGGCTACACCTTC.

The gene calls are TRBV7-2 and TRBJ2-7; D gene uncertain. The CDR3 has 15 residues. V was shortened by 5 bases and J by 3 bases, with 17 bases between the two germline ends. Germline V gives CDR1 SGHTA, CDR2 FQGNSA. The CDR3 nucleotides read TGTGCCAGCAGCCTCAGGTGGCTGAACGTCTACGAGCAGTACTTC. This translates into CASSLRWLNVYEQYF. Combining the CDR3 with reference TRBV7-2 and TRBJ2-7 gives the whole variable domain GAGVSQSPSNKVTEKGKDVELRCDPISGHTALYWYRQSLGQGLEFLIYFQGNSAPDKSGLPSDRFSAERTGGSVSTLTIQRTQQEDSAVYLCASSLRWLNVYEQYFGPGTRLTVT.

This clone was observed a single time. The V call is TRBV10-3, the J call TRBJ2-1, with TRBD1 matching 9 bases. Germline-derived CDR1 and CDR2 are ENHRY and SYGVKD. This CDR3 region has 15 residues. V shed 10 bases, J shed 4 bases, and the junction held 11 bases outside the gene matches. CDR3 coding DNA: TGTGCCACCATGGAGGGACAGGGATGGTACAATGAGCAGTTCTTC. Translating gives CATMEGQGWYNEQFF.

Concerning this clone itself: The same CDR3 also results from other DNA sequences found in this sample. The chain has TRBV30 and TRBJ2-5; 9 positions agree with TRBD2. From germline, CDR1 is GTSNPN and CDR2 SVGIG (reference sequence). After removal of 3 bases from V and 8 bases from J, the junction contained 16 bases not matched to a gene. This CDR3 is built from 16 residues. The CDR3 DNA reads TGTGCCTGGAGCCGAACCGGACCCCCGCGGGGGGGTACCCAGTACTTC. Its translation is CAWSRTGPPRGGTQYF.

This chain links TRBV4-1 with TRBJ2-1, with no clear D. The CDR3 consists of 17 residues. CDR1 is MGHRA and CDR2 is YSYEKL in the germline V gene. Trimming removed 1 base at V and 4 bases at J, with 17 bases between. The CDR3 sequence: CASSQVDLGMTYNEQFF. CDR3 DNA sequence: TGCGCCAGCAGCCAAGTTGATCTGGGGATGACTTACAATGAGCAGTTCTTC.

The V call is TRBV27, the J call TRBJ2-1; TRBD2 agrees at 7 bases. Germline trimming cut 6 bases from V and 3 bases from J; bases unmatched to any gene: 8. This CDR3 contains 15 residues. In germline, CDR1 is MNHEY, CDR2 SMNVEV (reference sequence). CDR3 DNA sequence: TGTGCCAGCAGGGGGGGGGAGCGGTACTACAATGAGCAGTTCTTC. Encoded protein: CASRGGERYYNEQFF.

CDR3: CASSPSAGLTYEQYF. DNA of the CDR3: TGTGCCAGCTCACCGTCCGCGGGGCTTACCTACGAGCAGTACTTC. The chain combines TRBV18 with TRBJ2-7; maybe TRBD2 (6 bases). CDR1 is KGHSH and CDR2 is LQKENI in the germline V gene. CDR3 size: 15 residues. The V and J ends lost 3 bases and 2 bases respectively, with 14 bases between them.

This clone is a singleton in its sample. The genes are TRBV7-2 and TRBJ2-3; 9 positions match TRBD2. Germline lookup yields CDR1 SGHTA and CDR2 FQGNSA. V lost 1 base and J lost 3; bases outside the gene matches: 8. This CDR3 comprises 17 residues. The CDR3 sequence: CASSLDGRGGDTDTQYF. CDR3 DNA sequence: TGTGCCAGCAGCTTAGATGGGCGGGGGGGTGATACAGATACGCAGTATTTT.

The V gene is TRBV5-4, the J gene TRBJ1-4; 9 bases are shared with TRBD1. V lost 4 bases, J lost 8 bases, and 9 bases stayed unmatched. The germline V gene encodes CDR1 SGHNT and CDR2 YYREEE (reference sequence). The length of the CDR3 is 15 residues. The CDR3 reads CASSEGQGLDEKLFF. The DNA of the CDR3 is TGTGCCAGCAGCGAGGGACAGGGACTTGACGAAAAACTGTTTTTT.

The rearrangement joins TRBV6-5 to TRBJ2-7; TRBD2 agrees at 11 bases. The ends lost 6 bases at V and 2 bases at J; junction bases unmatched: 6. CDR1 and CDR2 from the germline V gene are MNHEY and SVGAGI. The CDR3 has 15 amino acids. Here the CDR3 reads CASSLTSGGTYEQYF. The DNA of the CDR3 is TGTGCCAGCAGCTTAACTAGCGGGGGCACCTACGAGCAGTACTTC.